One and the same sample provided the 27 T cell receptor beta chains below, sequenced in a study of T cells in Graves' hyperthyroidism and ophthalmopathy. Amplification yielded TCR beta CDR3 regions, with RNA transcripts as the source. A first-round RT-PCR of the TCR CDR3 used the HTBI primer set. TCRdb re-derived calls from the multiplex PCR reads in MiXCR, one entry per CDR3 protein. The sample consists of approximately 700,000 distinct CDR3 sequences, approximately 16% of them appearing once. The specimen sequenced was blood. These receptors originate from a man younger than 30 with Graves' hyperthyroidism.

The gene calls are TRBV6-1 and TRBJ1-2; 8 bases are shared with TRBD1. With V trimmed by 6 bases and J by 6 bases, 6 bases remained unmatched. CDR1 is MNHNS, CDR2 SASEGT, per germline. The CDR3 is made up of 13 amino acids. The CDR3, as DNA: TGTGCCAGCAGCACGACAGGGGCCAATGGCTACACCTTC. It yields the protein CASSTTGANGYTF.

This chain uses TRBV28 with TRBJ2-4; no clear D gene. This CDR3 is 14 amino acids long. V was clipped by 4 bases and J by 2 bases, with 9 bases between them. CDR1 is MDHEN and CDR2 is SYDVKM in the germline V gene. The CDR3 here is CASSSPGSKNIQYF. The CDR3 DNA follows: TGTGCCAGCAGTTCCCCTGGTTCCAAAAACATTCAGTACTTC.

The J gene is TRBJ2-2, the V gene TRBV28; no clear D. There are 15 residues in the CDR3. Per germline, CDR1 MDHEN and CDR2 SYDVKM. The ends were cut back, 5 bases at V and 4 bases at J, with 14 bases in the middle. The CDR3 is CASSLPYPTTGELFF. In nucleotides, the CDR3 is TGTGCCAGCAGTCTTCCCTATCCCACCACCGGGGAGCTGTTTTTT.

This clonotype has a handful of counts. It may be a read error: a sequence one base away is much more abundant. The chain's CDR3 is CASSLSDDGVNTEAFF. CDR3 bases: TGTGCCAGCAGCTTATCCGATGATGGGGTGAACACTGAAGCTTTCTTT. The chain combines TRBV11-3 with TRBJ1-1; no clear D. The CDR3 totals 16 residues. The germline V gene has CDR1 SGHNT and CDR2 YENEEA. With 2 bases removed from V and 0 bases from J, the gap between germline ends came to 13 bases.

The chain is built from TRBV7-9 and TRBJ2-5; perhaps TRBD1 as D (5 bases). The CDR3 is 15 residues long. The germline V and J ends were trimmed by 5 bases and 2 bases, with 15 bases remaining between them. CDR1 is SEHNR and CDR2 is FQNEAQ in the germline V gene (reference sequence). CDR3 coding DNA: TGTGCCAGCAGCATTCGTCCGGACACACAAGAGACCCAGTACTTC. Translation: CASSIRPDTQETQYF. The whole variable domain, filled in from reference TRBV7-9 and TRBJ2-5, reads DTGVSQNPRHKITKRGQNVTFRCDPISEHNRLYWYRQTLGQGPEFLTYFQNEAQLEKSRLLSDRFSAERPKGSFSTLEIQRTEQGDSAMYLCASSIRPDTQETQYFGPGTRLLVL.

This clonotype was detected many times. V usage is TRBV2 and J usage is TRBJ2-1; no reliable D call. Trimming took off 3 bases at V and 5 bases at J, with 11 bases between the two ends. This CDR3 spans 14 amino acids. Germline V gene sequence: CDR1 SNHLY, CDR2 FYNNEI. CDR3 nucleotides: TGTGCCAGCAGTGACTCGCGGTTAAACAATGAGCAGTTCTTC. It translates to CASSDSRLNNEQFF. The full variable domain, in which reference TRBV2 and TRBJ2-1 provide the parts outside the CDR3, is EPEVTQTPSHQVTQMGQEVILRCVPISNHLYFYWYRQILGQKVEFLVSFYNNEISEKSEIFDDQFSVERPDGSNFTLKIRSTKLEDSAMYFCASSDSRLNNEQFFGPGTRLTVL.

This clonotype was seen many times. The DNA of the CDR3 is TGTGCCAGCAGCCAGGGTTCCTACGAGCAGTACTTC. Amino acids: CASSQGSYEQYF. This sequence joins TRBV3-1 and TRBJ2-7; D not resolved. Germline loops: CDR1 LGHDT, CDR2 YNNKEL (reference sequence). CDR3 length: 12 residues. V was trimmed by 3 bases and J by 1 base, leaving 4 bases between them.

This clonotype was observed at least ten times. CDR3 sequence: CASSHSGTTTDTQYF. For the CDR3, the DNA is TGTGCCAGCAGCCACTCCGGGACAACTACAGATACGCAGTATTTT. The chain couples TRBV6-1 to TRBJ2-3, with D perhaps matching TRBD1 (6 bases). Trimming took off 6 bases at V and 3 bases at J, with 16 bases between the two ends. Germline V gene lookup returns CDR1 MNHNS and CDR2 SASEGT. The CDR3 runs 15 residues.

This chain connects TRBV4-2 to TRBJ2-5, with D perhaps assigned TRBD1 or TRBD2 (5 bases each). There are 16 residues in the CDR3. In germline, CDR1 is LGHNA, CDR2 YNFKEQ. Trimming left V 0 bases short and J 0 bases short, with 11 bases between. The CDR3 coding sequence is TGTGCCAGCAGCCAAGAGGACGGGACGTACCAAGAGACCCAGTACTTC. Translation gives CASSQEDGTYQETQYF.

This clonotype was seen a few times. The rearrangement links TRBV19 to TRBJ2-3; TRBD2 agrees at 10 bases. Germline loops: CDR1 LNHDA, CDR2 SQIVND (reference sequence). CDR3 size: 16 residues. V trimming: 5 bases; J trimming: 2 bases; junction bases outside the gene matches: 7. For the CDR3, the DNA is TGTGCCAGTAGTTCTTGGACTAGCGGAAACACAGATACGCAGTATTTT. As protein: CASSSWTSGNTDTQYF.

This clonotype occurred a few times. The chain links TRBV10-3 to TRBJ1-4; 7 bases are shared with TRBD1. The CDR3 is 14 residues long. The V gene's germline CDR1 is ENHRY and CDR2 SYGVKD. The CDR3 coding sequence is TGTGTCCTACGCCCCAGGGGGGTTGAGGAAAAACTGTTTTTT. Its translation is CVLRPRGVEEKLFF.

J is TRBJ1-5 and V is TRBV2; weak D call: TRBD1 (5 bases). The V gene lost 8 bases and the J gene lost 2 bases, with 10 bases spanning the gap. There are 13 residues in the CDR3. Germline V lookup: CDR1 SNHLY, CDR2 FYNNEI. CDR3 coding DNA: TGTGCCAGCGGGGGGGAACGCAATCAGCCCCAGCATTTT. Its translation: CASGGERNQPQHF.

The V gene is TRBV10-3, the J gene TRBJ2-3; no reliable D call. The CDR3 sequence is 14 residues long. Per germline, CDR1 ENHRY and CDR2 SYGVKD. Between the trimmed V and J ends, which lost 3 bases and 3 bases, there was a span of 10 bases. CDR3 bases: TGTGCCATCAGTGACCCTAGACTGACAGATACGCAGTATTTT. It is translated as CAISDPRLTDTQYF.

This clonotype occurred a few times. The chain employs TRBV9 and TRBJ2-7; 7 bases line up with TRBD1. The CDR3 has 15 residues. Trimming took 4 bases from V and 2 from J; bases not matched to a gene: 9. The germline V gene has CDR1 SGDLS and CDR2 YYNGEE. The CDR3 nucleotides read TGTGCCAGCAGCCCCACCGGGACAGTCGCCTACGAGCAGTACTTC. Translation gives CASSPTGTVAYEQYF.

The chain links TRBV9 to TRBJ2-3; 7 positions match TRBD1. The germline gives CDR1 SGDLS, CDR2 YYNGEE. The CDR3 is 17 residues long. J lost 2 bases, V lost 1 base, and 10 bases had no gene match. The CDR3 DNA reads as TGTGCCAGCAGCGTAAGGGCAGACAGGGCCCTCACAGATACGCAGTATTTT. Translation gives CASSVRADRALTDTQYF.

The chain links TRBV24-1 to TRBJ2-1, with TRBD2 identical over 9 bases. CDR3 length equals 15 residues. V shed 9 bases and J 7 bases; nucleotides not matched to a gene: 12. CDR1 KGHDR and CDR2 SFDVKD come from the germline V gene. The CDR3 DNA sequence: TGTGCCACCGGCGATCCGGGACTAGCCAAGAATGAGCAGTTCTTC. Its translation is CATGDPGLAKNEQFF.

The V and J genes are TRBV7-3 and TRBJ2-1; no definite D call. Between the trimmed V and J ends, which lost 5 bases and 4 bases, there was a span of 9 bases. The CDR3 extends over 13 amino acids. Looked up from germline, CDR1 is SGHTA and CDR2 is FQGTGA. In DNA, the CDR3 is TGTGCCAGCAGCAAAGACCATTACAATGAGCAGTTCTTC. It translates to CASSKDHYNEQFF.

J is TRBJ1-1 and V is TRBV29-1; 9 nucleotides agree with TRBD1. There are 14 residues in the CDR3. Germline assignment: CDR1 SQVTM and CDR2 ANQGSEA. The ends lost 2 bases at V and 5 bases at J; junction bases unmatched: 6. The DNA for the CDR3 is TGCAGCGTTGAACTACAGGGGGCGCGGACTGAAGCTTTCTTT. Translated, it gives CSVELQGARTEAFF.

This clonotype was seen more than once but under ten times. The chain couples TRBV30 to TRBJ2-7, with D possibly matching TRBD2 (6 bases). CDR3 length equals 14 residues. The germline V gene encodes CDR1 GTSNPN and CDR2 SVGIG (reference sequence). Deletions cut 0 bases from V and 0 bases from J, with 9 bases between. DNA of the CDR3: TGTGCCTGGAGTGTATACGGGAGCTCCTACGAGCAGTACTTC. Protein: CAWSVYGSSYEQYF.

The sample holds a few counts of this clonotype. The chain has TRBV6-1 and TRBJ2-2; D unresolved. Germline lookup yields CDR1 MNHNS and CDR2 SASEGT. Deletions cut 5 bases from V and 2 bases from J, with 15 bases between. The length of the CDR3 is 16 residues. This CDR3 is CASSYPSRTNTGELFF. The CDR3 DNA is TGTGCCAGCAGTTATCCGTCCCGGACCAACACCGGGGAGCTGTTTTTT.

This clonotype has at least ten counts. The gene calls are TRBV20-1 and TRBJ2-1; 11 bases agree with TRBD1. After removal of 6 bases from V and 0 bases from J, the junction contained 10 bases not matched to a gene. Per germline, CDR1 DFQATT and CDR2 SNEGSKA (reference sequence). This CDR3 comprises 17 residues. Here the CDR3 reads CSAQNSGTGGSYNEQFF. The CDR3 nucleotides read TGCAGTGCGCAGAATTCCGGGACAGGGGGCTCCTACAATGAGCAGTTCTTC.

This clonotype was counted only a few times. V usage is TRBV6-4 and J usage is TRBJ2-1; a weak D match, TRBD1 (8 bases). From germline, CDR1 is MRHNA and CDR2 SNTAGT. Trimming left V 6 bases short and J 8 bases short, with 14 bases between. The CDR3 runs to 13 residues. CDR3 sequence: CASSGQGGHEQFF. CDR3 nucleotide sequence: TGTGCCAGCAGCGGACAGGGAGGGCATGAGCAGTTCTTC.

J is TRBJ2-5 and V is TRBV11-2, with unresolved D. Germline lookup yields CDR1 SGHAT and CDR2 FQNNGV. The ends were cut back, 0 bases at V and 1 base at J, with 6 bases in the middle. CDR3 length equals 14 residues. The CDR3 bases are TGTGCCAGCAGCTTAGACAGGATCCAAGAGACCCAGTACTTC. Translating gives CASSLDRIQETQYF.

Many counts were recorded for this clonotype. Here the CDR3 reads CASSRGTGLGGYTF. The CDR3 coding sequence is TGTGCCAGCAGCAGAGGGACAGGGCTTGGAGGCTACACCTTC. V is TRBV12-3 or TRBV12-4 and J is TRBJ1-2; 9 bases align to TRBD1. Trimming cost V 6 bases and J 8 bases; bases outside gene matches: 10. The CDR3 length is 14 residues.

V and J are TRBV15 and TRBJ2-1; tentatively, D is TRBD1 (5 bases). This CDR3 contains 16 residues. The V end lost 0 bases, the J end lost 5 bases, and 14 bases lay between the germline ends. The germline CDR1 and CDR2 sequences are LNHNV and YYDKDF (reference sequence). CDR3 sequence (DNA): TGTGCCACCAGCAGAGAGTGGGGCAGTCCGGACAATGAGCAGTTCTTC. Translating gives CATSREWGSPDNEQFF.

This sequence joins TRBV4-1 and TRBJ1-6; 9 positions match TRBD1. The CDR3 spans 15 residues. Germline V gives CDR1 MGHRA, CDR2 YSYEKL. V lost 3 bases and J lost 6; bases outside the gene matches: 3. The CDR3 reads CASSHAQGANSPLHF. In DNA form, the CDR3 reads TGCGCCAGCAGCCATGCACAGGGGGCTAATTCACCCCTCCACTTT.

The table lists this clonotype with a few counts. This chain links TRBV5-1 with TRBJ2-1; D is uncertain. V lost 1 base to trimming and J lost 15 bases, with 23 bases between them. Germline V gene sequence: CDR1 SGHRS, CDR2 YFSETQ. CDR3 length: 15 residues. CDR3 DNA: TGCGCCAGCAGCTTGACCACCTTCACGACTGCCGACTTGTTCTTC. Translating it yields CASSLTTFTTADLFF.